This note documents a single TCR beta chain sequence. Its matching antigen is unknown. The data were taken from a study of graft-versus-host responses after intestinal transplantation. V lost 3 bases and J lost 5, with 13 bases in between. From germline, CDR1 is SGHVS and CDR2 FQNEAQ. The CDR3 sequence is 14 residues long. Using immunoSEQ multiplex PCR, the repertoire was profiled, and TCRdb retains in-frame clones only, with some absent. The sample lists about 81,000 clones, roughly 90% seen once, with approximately 0.32% in the top ten. The sequencing here drew on unstimulated CD4+ T cells sorted from spleen or lymph node cells, taken before transplant. This TCR was sampled from a human donor who was the organ donor for an intestinal transplant. V gene TRBV7-8 combines with J gene TRBJ2-5, with D tentatively TRBD2 (6 bases). CDR3 in DNA: TGTGCCAGCAGCTTGGGGCGGGGTATCGAGACCCAGTACTTC. Its protein is CASSLGRGIETQYF.